Shown below are 15 T cell receptor beta chains from a single sample sequenced in a study of early T cells in non-severe SARS-CoV-2 infection. From the 5' RACE reads, TCRdb called clonotypes with MiXCR, one entry per CDR3 protein. Here the sample spans about 60,000 distinct CDR3 sequences, under 15% being singletons. Sequencing used whole blood. These receptors were taken from an adult who was a healthcare worker with PCR-confirmed SARS-CoV-2 infection or an uninfected control (not recorded which).

This clonotype was recorded at least ten times. The chain couples TRBV7-3 to TRBJ2-2; D is ambiguous. Per the germline V gene, CDR1 is SGHTA and CDR2 is FQGTGA. Deletions cut 0 bases from V and 6 bases from J, with 5 bases between. The length of the CDR3 is 13 residues. Here the CDR3 reads CASSLTKAGELFF. CDR3 DNA: TGTGCCAGCAGCTTAACTAAGGCCGGGGAGCTGTTTTTT.

About this clonotype itself: Possible read error: a much larger clone is one base away. The rearrangement joins TRBV20-1 to TRBJ2-4, with a tentative D call TRBD2 (6 bases). This CDR3 region has 22 residues. V gave up 1 base and J gave up 0 bases, with 31 bases separating them. The germline V gene has CDR1 DFQATT and CDR2 SNEGSKA (reference sequence). CDR3 nucleotide sequence: TGCAGTGCTAGAGGAGGGCTCAGGACTACTGGGAGAGAAGGATCAGCCAAAAACATTCAGTACTTC. Translated, it gives CSARGGLRTTGREGSAKNIQYF.

This chain connects TRBV6-4 to TRBJ1-1; TRBD1 matches 7 bases. V shed 6 bases and J 2 bases; nucleotides not matched to a gene: 9. Germline CDR1 MRHNA, CDR2 SNTAGT. CDR3 length: 15 residues. DNA of the CDR3: TGTGCCAGCAGGGCATATTGGGACAGTAACACTGAAGCTTTCTTT. Protein: CASRAYWDSNTEAFF.

This clonotype was found a few times. The chain links TRBV4-3 to TRBJ2-4; D may correspond to TRBD1 or TRBD2 (5 bases each). Per the germline V gene, CDR1 is LGHNA and CDR2 is YSLEER. CDR3 length equals 15 residues. V gave up 0 bases and J gave up 9 bases, with 15 bases separating them. CDR3 in amino acids: CASSQDLSGLGIQYF. The CDR3 nucleotides read TGCGCCAGCAGCCAAGATCTCTCGGGGCTAGGCATTCAGTACTTC.

This clonotype was counted at least ten times. The chain employs TRBV28 and TRBJ2-1, with 10 bases fitting TRBD2. This CDR3 has 14 amino acids. Germline CDR1 is MDHEN and CDR2 is SYDVKM. V lost 8 bases to trimming and J lost 9 bases; unmatched junction nucleotides: 10. In DNA, the CDR3 is TGTGCCAGCCGAGTAGCGGGAGGAGTCGCTGAGCAGTTCTTC. Translated, it gives CASRVAGGVAEQFF.

This clonotype has ten or more counts. This chain links TRBV6-4 with TRBJ2-3; tentative D call: TRBD1 (6 bases). Trimming left V 10 bases short and J 6 bases short, with 20 bases between. This CDR3 has 14 residues. Germline assignment: CDR1 MRHNA and CDR2 SNTAGT. CDR3 protein: CATAISQGTDTQYF. The DNA of the CDR3 is TGTGCCACCGCGATATCGCAGGGGACGGATACGCAGTATTTT.

This clonotype was seen ten or more times. This chain joins TRBV5-1 and TRBJ2-2; D may be TRBD2 (5 bases). Deletions cut 4 bases from V and 0 bases from J, with 16 bases between. There are 17 residues in the CDR3. Germline lookup yields CDR1 SGHRS and CDR2 YFSETQ. The CDR3 nucleotides read TGCGCCAGCAGCGTGAGGGTCGGGCGTGCGAACACCGGGGAGCTGTTTTTT. Translating it yields CASSVRVGRANTGELFF.

In its sample, this clonotype was seen many times. The rearrangement joins TRBV25-1 to TRBJ1-4; D gene ambiguous. The V gene's germline CDR1 is MGHDK and CDR2 SYGVNS. V was cut by 2 bases and J by 2 bases, with 6 bases left in between. The CDR3 contains 14 residues. The CDR3, as DNA: TGTGCCAGCAGTGAAGCGGCCACTAATGAAAAACTGTTTTTT. Residues: CASSEAATNEKLFF.

A few counts support this clonotype. CDR3 loop: CASTTSGSSYEQYF. CDR3 sequence (DNA): TGTGCCAGTACCACCTCCGGGAGCTCCTACGAGCAGTACTTC. V and J are TRBV19 and TRBJ2-7, with D tentatively TRBD2 (6 bases). V was clipped by 7 bases and J by 0 bases, with 13 bases between them. CDR1 is LNHDA and CDR2 is SQIVND in the germline V gene (reference sequence). The CDR3 spans 14 residues.

The chain has TRBV10-2 and TRBJ2-7; TRBD2 matches 7 bases. Trimming at V came to 6 bases and at J to 2 bases, leaving 10 bases not matched to a gene. Germline V gene data show CDR1 as WSHSY and CDR2 as SAAADI. The CDR3 has 15 amino acids. The CDR3 sequence is CASRAGRERAYEQYF. Written as DNA, the CDR3 is TGCGCCAGCAGGGCGGGGCGGGAGAGGGCCTACGAGCAGTACTTC.

V is TRBV2 and J is TRBJ2-7, with D unresolved. Germline V CDR1 and CDR2: SNHLY, FYNNEI. This CDR3 is built from 14 residues. V was trimmed by 7 bases and J by 6 bases, leaving 19 bases between them. DNA of the CDR3: TGTGCCAGCACGAACCCCAGTGCGCCTAGCGAGCAGTACTTC. It is translated as CASTNPSAPSEQYF. Full variable domain (missing parts from reference TRBV2 and TRBJ2-7): EPEVTQTPSHQVTQMGQEVILRCVPISNHLYFYWYRQILGQKVEFLVSFYNNEISEKSEIFDDQFSVERPDGSNFTLKIRSTKLEDSAMYFCASTNPSAPSEQYFGPGTRLTVT.

In DNA form, the CDR3 reads TGCAGCGCTGCCTCAGGGGGAGGGGGTGAGACCCAGTACTTC. Residues: CSAASGGGGETQYF. The chain uses TRBV29-1 and TRBJ2-5, with D perhaps being TRBD1 or TRBD2 (7 bases each). Germline CDR1 reads SQVTM; CDR2 reads ANQGSEA. Trimming took 7 bases from V and 5 from J, leaving 20 bases between them. CDR3 length equals 14 residues. Using reference TRBV29-1 and TRBJ2-5 for the parts outside the CDR3, the full variable domain is SAVISQKPSRDICQRGTSLTIQCQVDSQVTMMFWYRQQPGQSLTLIATANQGSEATYESGFVIDKFPISRPNLTFSTLTVSNMSPEDSSIYLCSAASGGGGETQYFGPGTRLLVL.

This clonotype was observed at least ten times. This rearrangement joins TRBV29-1 to TRBJ1-2; no reliable D call. Trimming pared 7 bases from V and 5 bases from J, leaving 11 bases between. The germline CDR1 and CDR2 sequences are SQVTM and ANQGSEA. CDR3 length: 11 amino acids. This chain's CDR3 is CSGEGGYGYTF. CDR3 sequence (DNA): TGCAGCGGGGAAGGAGGTTATGGCTACACCTTC.

This clonotype was seen a few times. The chain uses TRBV29-1 and TRBJ2-3, with D possibly matching TRBD1 (6 bases). The CDR3 extends over 12 amino acids. Germline CDR1 is SQVTM and CDR2 is ANQGSEA. V gave up 2 bases and J gave up 3 bases, with 6 bases separating them. CDR3 nucleotide sequence: TGCAGCGTTGAAAGGGGGACAGATACGCAGTATTTT. Translated: CSVERGTDTQYF.

This clonotype was observed at least ten times. The genes are TRBV12-3 or TRBV12-4 and TRBJ2-7, with a tentative D call TRBD1 (6 bases). The CDR3 covers 13 residues. The ends were cut back, 5 bases at V and 2 bases at J, with 10 bases in the middle. The CDR3 DNA is TGTGCCAGCAGTCTGGGACAAACCTACGAGCAGTACTTC. This sequence encodes CASSLGQTYEQYF.